The rows below give T cell receptor beta chains drawn from one sample of a study of Ad26.COV2.S vaccination and SARS-CoV-2 variants. The protocol was immunoSEQ multiplex PCR, while the TCRdb copy is restricted to in-frame clones and leaves out a portion. The data show hundreds of thousands of clones, with about 87% seen just once and roughly 6% held by the top ten. This material consisted of peripheral blood, taken in a trial of Ad26.COV2.S vaccine versus placebo. The origin of the receptors is a person between 18 and 59 years old who received the Ad26.COV2.S COVID-19 vaccine or a placebo. Both conserved end residues are part of each CDR3. A D gene is named only where the DNA matches it firmly. Rows give clone size only sometimes, using once, few, many, or a class for an expanded clone.

-,-,TRBJ2-3,TRBV27,CASSLGVTDTQYF,TGTGCCAGCAGTCTAGGTGTTACAGATACGCAGTATTTT
-,-,TRBJ1-1,TRBV7-3,CASSLGLANAEAFF,TGTGCCAGCAGCTTAGGGTTGGCGAATGCTGAAGCTTTCTTT
-,-,TRBJ2-1,TRBV7-3,CASSLISGSEQFF,TGTGCCAGCAGCTTGATATCGGGGAGTGAGCAGTTCTTC
once,-,TRBJ2-3,TRBV6-5,CASSRGTDTQYF,TGTGCCAGCAGCCGGGGCACAGATACGCAGTATTTT
once,-,TRBJ2-1,TRBV9,CASSVLAGLKNEQFF,TGTGCCAGCAGCGTTTTGGCGGGACTTAAAAATGAGCAGTTCTTC
-,-,TRBJ1-6,TRBV6-6,CASSPMGGYNSPLHF,TGTGCCAGCAGCCCGATGGGGGGCTATAATTCACCCCTCCACTTT
-,-,TRBJ2-6,TRBV3-1/TRBV3-2,CASSHGRELEGANVLTF,TGTGCCAGCAGCCACGGACGGGAATTGGAGGGGGCCAACGTCCTGACTTTC
-,TRBD1,TRBJ1-5,TRBV12-3/TRBV12-4,CASSLGQGQPQHF,TGTGCCAGCAGCTTGGGACAGGGACAGCCCCAGCATTTT
-,-,TRBJ2-1,TRBV27,CASSSNRANEQFF,TGTGCCAGCAGTTCAAACAGGGCCAATGAGCAGTTCTTC
-,-,TRBJ2-5,TRBV12-5,CASGRRQGRQETQYF,TGTGCTAGTGGCAGGAGGCAGGGCCGACAAGAGACCCAGTACTTC
-,-,TRBJ2-7,TRBV19,CASSSAGLIYEQYF,TGTGCCAGTAGTAGTGCAGGGCTTATCTACGAGCAGTACTTC
-,-,TRBJ2-7,TRBV28,CASSASAGGRGVEQYF,TGTGCCAGCAGCGCGTCCGCCGGAGGGCGAGGAGTCGAGCAGTACTTC
-,-,TRBJ2-6,TRBV25-1,CASSEFLMGNTGANVLTF,TGTGCCAGCAGTGAATTCTTGATGGGAAATACTGGGGCCAACGTCCTGACTTTC
-,TRBD2,TRBJ2-3,TRBV7-2,CASSNGLAGGPTQYF,TGTGCCAGCAGTAATGGACTAGCGGGAGGCCCTACGCAGTATTTT
-,-,TRBJ1-2,TRBV5-4,CASSLDQGTKGYTF,TGTGCCAGCAGCTTGGATCAGGGGACCAAGGGCTACACCTTC
-,-,TRBJ1-5,TRBV10-3,CAISEGQESNQPQHF,TGTGCCATCAGTGAAGGGCAGGAGAGCAATCAGCCCCAGCATTTT
-,-,TRBJ2-7,TRBV14,CASSQEASQYF,TGTGCCAGCAGCCAAGAAGCCTCGCAGTACTTC
few,TRBD1,TRBJ2-4,TRBV6-4,CASSGQGEVAKNIQYF,TGTGCCAGCAGTGGGCAGGGGGAAGTAGCCAAAAACATTCAGTACTTC
-,-,TRBJ2-1,TRBV5-1,CASSIGGHHYNEQFF,TGCGCCAGCAGTATAGGGGGACACCACTACAATGAGCAGTTCTTC
-,TRBD1,TRBJ2-7,TRBV6-5,CASSLDRDEQYF,TGTGCCAGCAGCCTCGACAGGGACGAGCAGTACTTC
-,TRBD1,TRBJ2-5,TRBV5-1,CASRGTGGERTQYF,TGCGCCAGCAGAGGGACAGGGGGAGAAAGGACCCAGTACTTC
-,-,TRBJ2-1,TRBV29-1,CSVEGIEQFF,TGCAGCGTTGAAGGGATTGAGCAGTTCTTC
-,-,TRBJ2-2,TRBV5-1,CASSLEGLAGGELFF,TGCGCCAGCAGCTTGGAGGGGCTTGCGGGCGGGGAGCTGTTTTTT
-,TRBD1,TRBJ1-2,TRBV18,CASSSGTVLGYTF,TGTGCCAGCTCATCTGGGACAGTATTAGGCTACACCTTC
-,-,TRBJ1-2,TRBV19,CASSIGFGGYTF,TGTGCCAGTAGTATAGGATTTGGTGGCTACACCTTC
-,-,TRBJ2-7,TRBV28,CASSTMEFLREQYF,TGTGCCAGCAGTACTATGGAGTTTTTACGCGAGCAGTACTTC
-,TRBD2,TRBJ2-5,TRBV18,CASSSGLAGLETQYF,TGTGCCAGCTCATCTGGACTAGCGGGGTTAGAGACCCAGTACTTC
-,-,TRBJ2-1,TRBV28,CASTSPADNEQFF,TGTGCCAGCACCAGCCCCGCGGACAATGAGCAGTTCTTC
-,-,TRBJ2-2,TRBV5-1,CASSLVVDPNTGELFF,TGCGCCAGCAGCTTGGTAGTAGACCCGAACACCGGGGAGCTGTTTTTT
-,-,TRBJ1-1,TRBV18,CASSRETVPNTEAFF,TGTGCCAGCTCACGGGAAACAGTGCCGAACACTGAAGCTTTCTTT
-,TRBD1,TRBJ1-1,TRBV5-1,CASSWTGVTEAFF,TGCGCCAGCAGCTGGACAGGGGTCACTGAAGCTTTCTTT
once,TRBD1,TRBJ1-2,TRBV6-2/TRBV6-3,CASSPARQGAYGYTF,TGTGCCAGCAGTCCGGCTCGACAGGGGGCATATGGCTACACCTTC
-,-,TRBJ1-4,TRBV11-2,CASSLSNNEKLFF,TGTGCCAGCAGCTTAAGCAATAATGAAAAACTGTTTTTT
-,TRBD2,TRBJ2-7,TRBV30,CATVLEEREGLEQYF,TGTGCGACTGTTCTAGAGGAGCGGGAGGGTCTCGAGCAGTACTTC
-,-,TRBJ1-2,TRBV5-1,CASSNGQEKSSYTF,TGCGCCAGCAGCAATGGACAAGAGAAGTCGAGCTACACCTTC
few,TRBD1,TRBJ2-7,TRBV28,CASSSGTVPYEQYF,TGTGCCAGCAGTTCCGGGACAGTACCCTACGAGCAGTACTTC
once,TRBD2,TRBJ2-7,TRBV6-2/TRBV6-3,CASRPLAGTLYEQYF,TGTGCCAGCAGACCTCTAGCGGGAACGCTGTACGAGCAGTACTTC
medium-sized,-,TRBJ1-1,TRBV9,CASSVVGSLNTEAFF,TGTGCCAGCAGCGTAGTTGGGTCGCTGAACACTGAAGCTTTCTTT
-,-,TRBJ2-1,TRBV6-2/TRBV6-3,CASSPFDGSYNEQFF,TGTGCCAGCAGCCCATTTGATGGATCCTACAATGAGCAGTTCTTC
-,-,TRBJ1-1,TRBV7-2,CASSFRINTEAFF,TGTGCCAGCAGCTTCAGGATTAACACTGAAGCTTTCTTT
-,-,TRBJ1-2,TRBV6-2/TRBV6-3,CASSWADRYTF,TGTGCCAGCAGCTGGGCCGATCGCTACACCTTC
-,TRBD1,TRBJ1-2,TRBV5-1,CASSPDRNYGYTF,TGCGCCAGCAGCCCGGACAGGAACTATGGCTACACCTTC
-,-,TRBJ1-5,TRBV6-5,CASSYRTAYSNQPQHF,TGTGCCAGCAGTTACAGGACAGCTTATAGCAATCAGCCCCAGCATTTT
once,-,TRBJ2-7,TRBV6-5,CASSYVEGSYEQYF,TGTGCCAGCAGTTATGTAGAGGGCTCCTACGAGCAGTACTTC